This TCR beta chain was obtained from a study of blood T cell repertoires in COVID-19 (TCRdb year 2020). Regarding the research as a whole: Samples covering the acute and convalescent phases of COVID-19 were provided by collaborators in the United States, Italy and Spain. The prospective study material was composed of cDNA or gDNA derived from T cells, B-cell-depleted T cells, or PBMCs. Subjects who had been exposed to COVID-19, were actively infected with it, or had recovered from it provided the deeply sampled blood TCRbeta repertoires that made up the dataset. The repertoires were released in a freely available public database intended as a resource for research on the immune response to SARS-CoV-2. Samples came from the ongoing ImmuneRACE study (first 160 participants) plus 1,254 subjects from 6 global collaborators. The sample metadata nearly always contained a de-identified subject ID, COVID-19 status, age in years and sex. Where available, HLA class I and class II types were taken from metadata supplied by the sample provider and were not determined by assay-based typing. Study-level results and caveats: How much clinical and demographic metadata was included differed by source and by participant, and the metadata was provided uncurated.

V has 4 bases trimmed and J has 3 bases trimmed; junction bases matching no gene number 3. From its cysteine to its phenylalanine, the CDR3 spans 14 amino acids. Solely the CDR3 DNA is kept, with 42 bases framed from the first base. Reading the germline V gene gives CDR1 SGHDN and CDR2 FVKESK. Collaborating institutions collected whole blood in K2EDTA tubes following their own protocols. For TCRbeta analysis, collaborator samples were shipped as frozen whole blood, as isolated PBMCs, or as DNA extracted from either sample type. Remarks on this clone: Its specific antigen is unknown. No base quality information exists; no much larger clone differs at one position.

TCRbeta CDR3 regions were amplified from genomic DNA by means of the immunoSEQ Assay, a bias-controlled multiplex PCR. Per the source publication's procedure: The number of nucleated cells in each sample was estimated from the amplification of reference gene primers within the assay. To quantify the absolute abundance of each unique TCRbeta CDR3 rearrangement, sequence reads were collapsed and filtered. Productive Simpson clonality was computed per sample as the square root of Simpson's diversity index over productive rearrangements. TCRdb provides this immuneACCESS table in a form limited to in-frame rearrangements. Some clones are lacking; in checked studies, under half of them reflect an unresolved V gene, and why the rest are absent is not known. Clonal size and the V and J genes are those of that table, whereas D and trimming came from the DNA. This sample holds about 70,000 clones; around 85% were observed only once. Of the sample, 4.5% to 5.5% falls within the top ten clones.

The sample consisted of peripheral blood. This TCR derives from a man of 80 years or more with acute or convalescent COVID-19. The chain links TRBV14 with TRBJ2-7, with 10 bases matching TRBD2. The CDR3 loop reads CASSPSGSNYEQYF. The nucleotides read TGTGCCAGCAGCCCTAGCGGGAGTAACTACGAGCAGTACTTC. Reference TRBV14 and TRBJ2-7 proteins supply the regions before and after the CDR3; the full variable domain is: EAGVTQFPSHSVIEKGQTVTLRCDPISGHDNLYWYRRVMGKEIKFLLHFVKESKQDESGMPNNRFLAERTGGTYSTLKVQPAELEDSGVYFCASSPSGSNYEQYFGPGTRLTVT.